The rows below give T cell receptor beta chains drawn from one sample of a study of blood T cell repertoires in COVID-19. Using immunoSEQ multiplex PCR, the repertoire was profiled, and TCRdb retains in-frame clones only, with some absent. The sample comprises 250,000 to 350,000 clones, 85% to 90% of which are singletons, and 10% to 12% rests with the top ten. The sequenced sample was peripheral blood. Receptors were obtained from a woman aged 30 to 39 with COVID-19, enrolled during active disease. CDR3s leave out the opening cysteine and the closing phenylalanine or tryptophan. A D gene is named only where the DNA matches it firmly.

CDR3 | D | J | V
ASSVEGVYNSPLH | - | TRBJ1-6 | TRBV9
ASSDGGQGATYEQY | TRBD1 | TRBJ2-7 | TRBV10-1
ASSLIGTASGANVLT | TRBD1 | TRBJ2-6 | TRBV5-5
ASSWGDRDTDTQY | TRBD1 | TRBJ2-3 | TRBV5-1
ASSYSISRGSEQY | TRBD1 | TRBJ2-7 | TRBV6-6
ASSPGLAGGETQY | TRBD2 | TRBJ2-5 | TRBV3-1/TRBV3-2
ASSYSMLAGKGTQY | TRBD2 | TRBJ2-5 | TRBV6-5
ASSLEIGQGQF | - | TRBJ2-1 | TRBV27
ASRPGTGAPYEQY | TRBD1 | TRBJ2-7 | TRBV11-3
ASSLSQHNSPLH | - | TRBJ1-6 | TRBV27
ASSLTGDLEQY | TRBD1 | TRBJ2-7 | TRBV28
ASSYRTSREYEQY | TRBD2 | TRBJ2-7 | TRBV6-5
ASSYPPGVRGSTDTQY | - | TRBJ2-3 | TRBV6-2/TRBV6-3
ASSFVGEKLF | - | TRBJ1-4 | TRBV12-3/TRBV12-4
ATSPIGPERGEDEKLF | - | TRBJ1-4 | TRBV24-1
ASSDGLDKTSEDEQY | - | TRBJ2-7 | TRBV9
ASSQGPGGAGIKETQY | TRBD2 | TRBJ2-5 | TRBV4-1
ASSLTLSSQVHEQF | - | TRBJ2-1 | TRBV14
ASSLTDYGYT | - | TRBJ1-2 | TRBV5-5
AISELALGDEQF | - | TRBJ2-1 | TRBV10-3
ASSPRAGGPYEQF | TRBD2 | TRBJ2-1 | TRBV7-9
ASSPVLTGLGYT | - | TRBJ1-2 | TRBV4-1
ASSLTWDSLNSPLH | TRBD1 | TRBJ1-6 | TRBV27
ASSPRLAGVVNEQF | TRBD2 | TRBJ2-1 | TRBV27
ASTLRGQGRKNTEAF | TRBD1 | TRBJ1-1 | TRBV2
ASTKPNSYNEQF | - | TRBJ2-1 | TRBV25-1
ASSQPTGGYQPQH | TRBD1 | TRBJ1-5 | TRBV4-1
SVGGGNQPQH | - | TRBJ1-5 | TRBV29-1
ASSIRTGGFFGNQPQH | TRBD1 | TRBJ1-5 | TRBV19
ASSWRGSSGREF | TRBD2 | TRBJ2-1 | TRBV13
ASSPNPGQSSYEQY | TRBD1 | TRBJ2-7 | TRBV7-9
ASSLGGAEY | - | TRBJ2-7 | TRBV7-2
ASNVADIYNEQF | - | TRBJ2-1 | TRBV28
ASSAGVPYEQY | - | TRBJ2-7 | TRBV25-1
ASSSDYEDNEQF | - | TRBJ2-1 | TRBV7-2
AISERDRATYEQY | TRBD1 | TRBJ2-7 | TRBV10-3
ASSLLGGTYEQY | TRBD1 | TRBJ2-7 | TRBV28
ASSSSPQGAWAF | TRBD1 | TRBJ1-1 | TRBV7-9
ASSPDRGGEKLF | TRBD1 | TRBJ1-4 | TRBV4-3
ASSLPVSGNTIY | - | TRBJ1-3 | TRBV5-6
ASSLGGVSGEKLF | - | TRBJ1-4 | TRBV5-4
ASSRDRVKF | TRBD1 | TRBJ2-1 | TRBV25-1
ASSLGTGGEKLF | TRBD1 | TRBJ1-4 | TRBV7-9
ASSLNPYSNSYEQY | - | TRBJ2-7 | TRBV7-2
ATSDPQGTGELF | - | TRBJ2-2 | TRBV24-1
ASSPTSGSPYEQY | TRBD2 | TRBJ2-7 | TRBV18
ATTRRDTDTQY | - | TRBJ2-3 | TRBV6-5
ASRTTGQSYNSPLH | - | TRBJ1-6 | TRBV19
ASSFPRTNTDTQY | - | TRBJ2-3 | TRBV7-2
ASSQDRAQPQH | - | TRBJ1-5 | TRBV4-3
AWSVGTGGLSFYGYT | TRBD1 | TRBJ1-2 | TRBV30
ASSPWDTANYGYT | - | TRBJ1-2 | TRBV3-1/TRBV3-2
ASSRTATNEKLF | - | TRBJ1-4 | TRBV6-5
ASSPQVLGGEQY | - | TRBJ2-7 | TRBV6-5
ASSPEDRREGRETQY | TRBD2 | TRBJ2-5 | TRBV3-1/TRBV3-2
ASSLATGLVYEQY | TRBD2 | TRBJ2-7 | TRBV7-8
ASSPWGDTEAF | - | TRBJ1-1 | TRBV11-1
ASSFRTATHGYT | - | TRBJ1-2 | TRBV27
ASSDLAVGVEQY | TRBD2 | TRBJ2-7 | TRBV2